These T cell receptor beta chains were read from a single sample in a study of T cell responses to AZD1222 COVID-19 vaccine. Sequencing used immunoSEQ multiplex PCR; TCRdb keeps in-frame clones, though not all of them. The sample shows 100,000 to 140,000 clones, about nine tenths of them seen only once. The starting material was peripheral blood, obtained 28 days after the second AZD1222 dose. These receptors originate from an adult who received the AZD1222 COVID-19 vaccine. Each CDR3 is given with its conserved first and last residue. A D gene is named only where the DNA matches it firmly. Not every row has a clone size; where given, it reads once, few, many or a size class.

j_gene: TRBJ1-3; d_gene: -; abundance: -; v_gene: TRBV27; CDR3aa: CASSPVGRISGNTIYF; CDR3nt: TGTGCCAGCAGCCCCGTCGGACGGATATCTGGAAACACCATATATTTT
j_gene: TRBJ2-7; d_gene: TRBD1; abundance: -; v_gene: TRBV4-1; CDR3aa: CASSKGQGVTYEQYF; CDR3nt: TGCGCCAGCAGCAAGGGACAGGGGGTAACGTACGAGCAGTACTTC
j_gene: TRBJ2-3; d_gene: TRBD2; abundance: -; v_gene: TRBV7-9; CDR3aa: CASSLRLAGAPDTQYF; CDR3nt: TGTGCCAGCAGCTTAAGACTAGCGGGGGCCCCAGATACGCAGTATTTT
j_gene: TRBJ2-5; d_gene: TRBD2; abundance: -; v_gene: TRBV19; CDR3aa: CASSLGPSPAGGRPQYF; CDR3nt: TGTGCCAGTAGTCTAGGGCCTAGCCCAGCGGGGGGGCGGCCCCAGTACTTC
j_gene: TRBJ1-2; d_gene: -; abundance: -; v_gene: TRBV30; CDR3aa: CAWSKGAGHYGYTF; CDR3nt: TGTGCCTGGAGTAAAGGGGCAGGCCACTATGGCTACACCTTC
j_gene: TRBJ2-1; d_gene: TRBD2; abundance: -; v_gene: TRBV6-2/TRBV6-3; CDR3aa: CASSYSAGGGHEQFF; CDR3nt: TGTGCCAGCAGTTACTCGGCGGGAGGGGGGCATGAGCAGTTCTTC
j_gene: TRBJ1-2; d_gene: TRBD1; abundance: -; v_gene: TRBV4-1; CDR3aa: CASSQDRGPYGYTF; CDR3nt: TGCGCCAGCAGCCAAGACAGGGGGCCTTATGGCTACACCTTC
j_gene: TRBJ1-1; d_gene: -; abundance: -; v_gene: TRBV20-1; CDR3aa: CSASYNTEAFF; CDR3nt: TGCAGTGCTAGTTATAACACTGAAGCTTTCTTT
j_gene: TRBJ2-7; d_gene: TRBD2; abundance: -; v_gene: TRBV28; CDR3aa: CASSLLAGGVYEQYF; CDR3nt: TGTGCCAGCAGTTTACTAGCGGGGGGGGTCTACGAGCAGTACTTC
j_gene: TRBJ1-1; d_gene: -; abundance: -; v_gene: TRBV28; CDR3aa: CASSLQGWLTEAFF; CDR3nt: TGTGCCAGCAGTCTGCAGGGTTGGCTCACTGAAGCTTTCTTT
j_gene: TRBJ2-1; d_gene: -; abundance: once; v_gene: TRBV5-6; CDR3aa: CASTSGSSYNEQFF; CDR3nt: TGTGCCAGCACCTCGGGGAGCTCCTACAATGAGCAGTTCTTC
j_gene: TRBJ2-1; d_gene: -; abundance: -; v_gene: TRBV6-5; CDR3aa: CASSPTGAAYNEQFF; CDR3nt: TGTGCCAGCAGTCCGACGGGAGCGGCCTACAATGAGCAGTTCTTC
j_gene: TRBJ2-7; d_gene: -; abundance: once; v_gene: TRBV27; CDR3aa: CASSPLRAEGYEQYF; CDR3nt: TGTGCCAGCAGTCCCCTCCGGGCAGAGGGGTACGAGCAGTACTTC
j_gene: TRBJ2-7; d_gene: -; abundance: -; v_gene: TRBV19; CDR3aa: CASQDPAREQYF; CDR3nt: TGTGCCAGCCAGGACCCGGCGCGCGAGCAGTACTTC
j_gene: TRBJ1-1; d_gene: -; abundance: -; v_gene: TRBV2; CDR3aa: CASSEKGLNTEAFF; CDR3nt: TGTGCCAGCAGTGAAAAAGGATTGAACACTGAAGCTTTCTTT
j_gene: TRBJ2-5; d_gene: TRBD2; abundance: -; v_gene: TRBV5-1; CDR3aa: CASSPRLAGDQETQYF; CDR3nt: TGCGCCAGCAGCCCGCGACTAGCGGGGGACCAAGAGACCCAGTACTTC
j_gene: TRBJ1-1; d_gene: -; abundance: -; v_gene: TRBV12-5; CDR3aa: CASGLGANTEAFF; CDR3nt: TGTGCTAGTGGTTTGGGGGCGAACACTGAAGCTTTCTTT
j_gene: TRBJ1-5; d_gene: TRBD1; abundance: -; v_gene: TRBV6-2/TRBV6-3; CDR3aa: CASSDYPGQGRDSNQPQHF; CDR3nt: TGTGCCAGCAGCGACTATCCGGGACAGGGAAGGGATAGCAATCAGCCCCAGCATTTT
j_gene: TRBJ1-6; d_gene: -; abundance: once; v_gene: TRBV19; CDR3aa: CASSRGLGPYNSPLHF; CDR3nt: TGTGCCAGTAGCCGCGGCCTAGGCCCCTATAATTCACCCCTCCACTTT
j_gene: TRBJ2-7; d_gene: -; abundance: -; v_gene: TRBV5-6; CDR3aa: CASSLDRISYEQYF; CDR3nt: TGTGCCAGCAGCTTAGACAGGATCTCCTACGAGCAGTACTTC
j_gene: TRBJ2-7; d_gene: TRBD1; abundance: -; v_gene: TRBV13; CDR3aa: CASSPGQGYEQYF; CDR3nt: TGTGCCAGCAGCCCAGGACAGGGTTACGAGCAGTACTTC
j_gene: TRBJ1-6; d_gene: -; abundance: -; v_gene: TRBV6-2/TRBV6-3; CDR3aa: CASSSQNRNSPLHF; CDR3nt: TGTGCCAGCAGTTCACAGAATAGAAATTCACCCCTCCACTTT
j_gene: TRBJ2-3; d_gene: -; abundance: few; v_gene: TRBV5-6; CDR3aa: CASSFGSTDTQYF; CDR3nt: TGTGCCAGCAGCTTCGGCAGCACAGATACGCAGTATTTT
j_gene: TRBJ2-7; d_gene: -; abundance: -; v_gene: TRBV10-2; CDR3aa: CASSEGYEQYF; CDR3nt: TGCGCCAGCAGTGAGGGTTACGAGCAGTACTTC
j_gene: TRBJ1-1; d_gene: -; abundance: -; v_gene: TRBV4-1; CDR3aa: CASSQGYGVTEAFF; CDR3nt: TGCGCCAGCAGCCAAGGTTACGGGGTCACTGAAGCTTTCTTT
j_gene: TRBJ2-7; d_gene: -; abundance: -; v_gene: TRBV3-1/TRBV3-2; CDR3aa: CASSQGGRGGEQYF; CDR3nt: TGTGCCAGCAGCCAAGGAGGCCGTGGGGGGGAGCAGTACTTC
j_gene: TRBJ2-3; d_gene: TRBD2; abundance: -; v_gene: TRBV27; CDR3aa: CASSSERGPSTDTQYF; CDR3nt: TGTGCCAGCAGTTCAGAGCGGGGGCCTAGCACAGATACGCAGTATTTT
j_gene: TRBJ2-3; d_gene: -; abundance: -; v_gene: TRBV4-3; CDR3aa: CASSPLVADTQYF; CDR3nt: TGCGCCAGCAGCCCTTTAGTCGCAGATACGCAGTATTTT
j_gene: TRBJ1-6; d_gene: TRBD1; abundance: -; v_gene: TRBV4-1; CDR3aa: CASSQVPTGGSPLHF; CDR3nt: TGCGCCAGCAGCCAAGTTCCGACAGGGGGTTCACCCCTCCACTTT
j_gene: TRBJ1-6; d_gene: -; abundance: -; v_gene: TRBV6-5; CDR3aa: CASRSQVLGSPLHF; CDR3nt: TGTGCCAGCAGGTCACAGGTTTTGGGTTCACCCCTCCACTTT
j_gene: TRBJ2-2; d_gene: TRBD1; abundance: few; v_gene: TRBV15; CDR3aa: CATSRDRGWELFF; CDR3nt: TGTGCCACCAGCAGGGACAGGGGGTGGGAGCTGTTTTTT
j_gene: TRBJ2-5; d_gene: -; abundance: -; v_gene: TRBV12-3/TRBV12-4; CDR3aa: CASSLSGQETQYF; CDR3nt: TGTGCCAGCAGCCTTAGCGGACAAGAGACCCAGTACTTC
j_gene: TRBJ2-7; d_gene: TRBD2; abundance: -; v_gene: TRBV9; CDR3aa: CASSVGAGVVHEQYF; CDR3nt: TGTGCCAGCAGCGTAGGGGCGGGAGTGGTCCACGAGCAGTACTTC
j_gene: TRBJ1-4; d_gene: -; abundance: -; v_gene: TRBV30; CDR3aa: CAWGTTNEKLFF; CDR3nt: TGTGCCTGGGGGACAACTAATGAAAAACTGTTTTTT
j_gene: TRBJ2-1; d_gene: TRBD2; abundance: -; v_gene: TRBV5-1; CDR3aa: CASSWTSGTYNEQFF; CDR3nt: TGCGCCAGCAGCTGGACTAGCGGGACCTACAATGAGCAGTTCTTC
j_gene: TRBJ1-2; d_gene: -; abundance: medium-sized; v_gene: TRBV6-1; CDR3aa: CASRSRPGHGYTF; CDR3nt: TGTGCCAGCCGCTCCCGGCCCGGGCATGGCTACACCTTC
j_gene: TRBJ1-5; d_gene: -; abundance: -; v_gene: TRBV15; CDR3aa: CATSRKLQGGNQPQHF; CDR3nt: TGTGCCACCAGCAGAAAATTACAGGGTGGCAATCAGCCCCAGCATTTT
j_gene: TRBJ2-1; d_gene: -; abundance: -; v_gene: TRBV3-1/TRBV3-2; CDR3aa: CASSQVSGVSGNEQFF; CDR3nt: TGTGCCAGCAGCCAAGTTTCCGGGGTGAGTGGTAATGAGCAGTTCTTC
j_gene: TRBJ1-1; d_gene: -; abundance: -; v_gene: TRBV7-9; CDR3aa: CAVSKGMNTEAFF; CDR3nt: TGTGCCGTCTCCAAAGGAATGAACACTGAAGCTTTCTTT
j_gene: TRBJ1-5; d_gene: -; abundance: -; v_gene: TRBV6-1; CDR3aa: CASSEFPPGGEYSNQPQHF; CDR3nt: TGTGCCAGCAGTGAATTCCCCCCTGGAGGGGAGTATAGCAATCAGCCCCAGCATTTT
j_gene: TRBJ1-1; d_gene: -; abundance: -; v_gene: TRBV10-1; CDR3aa: CASSPGRREAFF; CDR3nt: TGCGCCAGCAGTCCTGGACGGCGCGAGGCTTTCTTT
j_gene: TRBJ1-2; d_gene: TRBD1; abundance: -; v_gene: TRBV13; CDR3aa: CASSLDRGDYGYTF; CDR3nt: TGTGCCAGCAGCTTGGACAGGGGAGACTATGGCTACACCTTC
j_gene: TRBJ2-7; d_gene: TRBD2; abundance: -; v_gene: TRBV28; CDR3aa: CASSLAGGPYEQYF; CDR3nt: TGTGCCAGCAGTCTAGCGGGGGGGCCCTACGAGCAGTACTTC
j_gene: TRBJ1-6; d_gene: -; abundance: once; v_gene: TRBV5-1; CDR3aa: CASSLAQSNSPLHF; CDR3nt: TGCGCCAGCAGCTTGGCACAGTCTAATTCACCCCTCCACTTT
j_gene: TRBJ2-7; d_gene: TRBD1; abundance: -; v_gene: TRBV4-1; CDR3aa: CASSPGTGHTYEQYF; CDR3nt: TGCGCCAGCAGCCCCGGGACAGGGCATACCTACGAGCAGTACTTC
j_gene: TRBJ2-1; d_gene: TRBD2; abundance: -; v_gene: TRBV5-1; CDR3aa: CASSLEIAGGYNEQFF; CDR3nt: TGCGCCAGCAGCTTGGAGATAGCGGGGGGGTACAATGAGCAGTTCTTC
j_gene: TRBJ1-1; d_gene: -; abundance: -; v_gene: TRBV6-5; CDR3aa: CASSRDFELTEAFF; CDR3nt: TGTGCCAGCAGTAGGGACTTTGAGCTCACTGAAGCTTTCTTT
j_gene: TRBJ2-5; d_gene: -; abundance: -; v_gene: TRBV12-5; CDR3aa: CASGNQYQETQYF; CDR3nt: TGTGCTAGTGGTAACCAGTACCAAGAGACCCAGTACTTC
j_gene: TRBJ1-2; d_gene: TRBD1; abundance: -; v_gene: TRBV19; CDR3aa: CASSATGTANYGYTF; CDR3nt: TGTGCCAGTAGTGCAACCGGGACAGCCAACTATGGCTACACCTTC
j_gene: TRBJ1-2; d_gene: -; abundance: -; v_gene: TRBV7-9; CDR3aa: CASSSPSGGVSNYGYTF; CDR3nt: TGTGCCAGCAGCTCCCCCTCAGGAGGGGTTTCAAACTATGGCTACACCTTC
j_gene: TRBJ2-7; d_gene: -; abundance: once; v_gene: TRBV10-1; CDR3aa: CASSEDGGGYEQYF; CDR3nt: TGCGCCAGCAGTGAAGACGGGGGAGGCTACGAGCAGTACTTC
j_gene: TRBJ2-7; d_gene: -; abundance: -; v_gene: TRBV10-1; CDR3aa: CASGNAGASEQYF; CDR3nt: TGCGCCAGCGGGAATGCCGGGGCAAGTGAGCAGTACTTC
j_gene: TRBJ1-2; d_gene: -; abundance: -; v_gene: TRBV18; CDR3aa: CASSPEPGQGGYTF; CDR3nt: TGTGCCAGCTCACCAGAACCAGGGCAAGGTGGCTACACCTTC
j_gene: TRBJ1-4; d_gene: -; abundance: -; v_gene: TRBV18; CDR3aa: CASSPSPAGGEKLFF; CDR3nt: TGTGCCAGCTCACCTAGCCCGGCCGGGGGTGAAAAACTGTTTTTT
j_gene: TRBJ1-5; d_gene: -; abundance: once; v_gene: TRBV24-1; CDR3aa: CATSVTGNQPQHF; CDR3nt: TGTGCCACCAGTGTTACAGGCAATCAGCCCCAGCATTTT
j_gene: TRBJ1-1; d_gene: -; abundance: -; v_gene: TRBV27; CDR3aa: CASSLAGGPEAFF; CDR3nt: TGTGCCAGCAGTTTGGCGGGGGGTCCCGAAGCTTTCTTT